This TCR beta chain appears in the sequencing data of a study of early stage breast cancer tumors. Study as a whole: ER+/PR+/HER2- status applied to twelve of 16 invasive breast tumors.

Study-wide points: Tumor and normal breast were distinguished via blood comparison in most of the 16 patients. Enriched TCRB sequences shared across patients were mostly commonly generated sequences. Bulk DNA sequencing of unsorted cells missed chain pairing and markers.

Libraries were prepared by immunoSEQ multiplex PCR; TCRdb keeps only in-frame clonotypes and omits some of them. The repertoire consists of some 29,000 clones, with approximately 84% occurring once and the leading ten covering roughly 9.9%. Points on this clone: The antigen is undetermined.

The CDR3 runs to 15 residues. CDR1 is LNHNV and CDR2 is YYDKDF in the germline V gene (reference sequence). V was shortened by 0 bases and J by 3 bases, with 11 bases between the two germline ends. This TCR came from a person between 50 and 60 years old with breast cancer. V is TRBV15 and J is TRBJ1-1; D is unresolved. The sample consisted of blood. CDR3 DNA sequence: TGTGCCACCAGCAGAGAGCCCAGAACGGACACTGAAGCTTTCTTT. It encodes CATSREPRTDTEAFF.